Sequencing of this T cell receptor beta chain was carried out in a study of cytotoxic CD8 clonotypes in ibrutinib-treated CLL. About the study: Outcomes included approximately 25 partial and 2 complete responses; after median about 68 months, roughly 15 stayed remitted and 12 progressed.

Germline loops: CDR1 SGDLS, CDR2 YYNGEE. Trimming pared 0 bases from V and 8 bases from J, leaving 15 bases between. This CDR3 spans 15 amino acids. Produced via immunoSEQ multiplex PCR; TCRdb's table is partial and in-frame only. The data contain approximately 280,000 clones, less than 85% of them seen just once; the ten biggest clones take up roughly 5%. The sample was PBMCs, taken at disease progression, from a patient treated with ibrutinib. V is TRBV9 and J is TRBJ2-1, with D maybe TRBD2 (5 bases). The clonotype originates from a human donor with chronic lymphocytic leukemia. CDR3 in DNA: TGTGCCAGCAGCGTAGGACTACTAACCCTCGATGAGCAGTTCTTC. Translated: CASSVGLLTLDEQFF.